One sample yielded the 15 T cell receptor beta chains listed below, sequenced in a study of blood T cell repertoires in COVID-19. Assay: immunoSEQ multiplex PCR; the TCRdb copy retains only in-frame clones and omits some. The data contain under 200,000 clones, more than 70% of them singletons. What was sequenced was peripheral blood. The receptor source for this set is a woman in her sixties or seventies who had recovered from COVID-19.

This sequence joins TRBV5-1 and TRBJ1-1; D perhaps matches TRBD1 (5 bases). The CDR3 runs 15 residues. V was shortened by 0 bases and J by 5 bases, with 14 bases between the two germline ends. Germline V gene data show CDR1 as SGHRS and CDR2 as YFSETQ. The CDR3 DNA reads TGCGCCAGCAGCTTGGAGGGCCCAGGGAGGACTGAAGCTTTCTTT. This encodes CASSLEGPGRTEAFF.

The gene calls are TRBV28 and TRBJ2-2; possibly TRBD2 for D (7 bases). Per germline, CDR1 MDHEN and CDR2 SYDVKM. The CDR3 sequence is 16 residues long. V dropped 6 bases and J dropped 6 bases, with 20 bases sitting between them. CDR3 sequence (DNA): TGTGCCAGCAGCCGGGCCCGGGGGGCGGGCGCCGGGGAGCTGTTTTTT. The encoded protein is CASSRARGAGAGELFF.

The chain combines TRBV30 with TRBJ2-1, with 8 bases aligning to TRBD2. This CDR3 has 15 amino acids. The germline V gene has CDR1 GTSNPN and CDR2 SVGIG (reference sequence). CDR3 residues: CAGRGGATSYNEQFF. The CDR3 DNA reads TGTGCGGGCCGGGGGGGGGCAACCTCCTACAATGAGCAGTTCTTC.

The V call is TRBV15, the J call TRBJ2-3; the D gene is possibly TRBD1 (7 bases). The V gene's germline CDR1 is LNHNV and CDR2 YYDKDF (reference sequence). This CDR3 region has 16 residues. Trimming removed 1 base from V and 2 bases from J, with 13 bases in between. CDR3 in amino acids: CATSRVRGQPTDTQYF. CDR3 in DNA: TGTGCCACCAGCAGAGTGCGGGGACAGCCCACAGATACGCAGTATTTT.

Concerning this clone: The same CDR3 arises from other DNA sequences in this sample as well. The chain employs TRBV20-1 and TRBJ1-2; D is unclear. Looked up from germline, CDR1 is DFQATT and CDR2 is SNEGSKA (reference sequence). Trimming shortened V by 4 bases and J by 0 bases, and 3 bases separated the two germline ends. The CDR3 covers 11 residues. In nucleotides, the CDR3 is TGCAGTGCTACCGCTAACTATGGCTACACCTTC. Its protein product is CSATANYGYTF.

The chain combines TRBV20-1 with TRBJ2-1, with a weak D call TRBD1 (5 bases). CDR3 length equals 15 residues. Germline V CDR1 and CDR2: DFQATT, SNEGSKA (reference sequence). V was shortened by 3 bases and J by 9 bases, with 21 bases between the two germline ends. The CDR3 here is CSASVGLPPYGEQFF. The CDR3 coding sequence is TGCAGTGCTAGTGTGGGGCTCCCCCCTTACGGTGAGCAGTTCTTC.

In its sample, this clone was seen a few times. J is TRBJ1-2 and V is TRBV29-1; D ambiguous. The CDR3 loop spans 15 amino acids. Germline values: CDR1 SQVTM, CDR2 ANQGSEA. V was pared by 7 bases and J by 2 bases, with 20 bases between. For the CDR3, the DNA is TGCAGCGCCCGGTGGGAGGCCTTCATCAACTATGGCTACACCTTC. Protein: CSARWEAFINYGYTF.

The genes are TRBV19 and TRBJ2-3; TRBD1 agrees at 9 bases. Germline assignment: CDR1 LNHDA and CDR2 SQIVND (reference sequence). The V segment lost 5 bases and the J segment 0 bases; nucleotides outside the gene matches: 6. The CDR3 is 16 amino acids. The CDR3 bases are TGTGCCAGTAGTGCCAACAGGGGGCCCAGCACAGATACGCAGTATTTT. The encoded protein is CASSANRGPSTDTQYF.

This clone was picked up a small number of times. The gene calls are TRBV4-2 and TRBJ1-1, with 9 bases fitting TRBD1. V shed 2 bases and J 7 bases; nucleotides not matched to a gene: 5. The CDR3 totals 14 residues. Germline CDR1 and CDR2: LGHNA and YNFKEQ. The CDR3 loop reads CASSQRTGADEAFF. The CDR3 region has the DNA TGTGCCAGCAGCCAACGGACAGGGGCGGATGAAGCTTTCTTT.

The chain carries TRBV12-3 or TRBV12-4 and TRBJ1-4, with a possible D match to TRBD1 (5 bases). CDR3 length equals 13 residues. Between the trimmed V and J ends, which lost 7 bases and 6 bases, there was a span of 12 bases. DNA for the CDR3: TGTGCCAGCACCCTGGGGGGATATGAAAAACTGTTTTTT. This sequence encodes CASTLGGYEKLFF.

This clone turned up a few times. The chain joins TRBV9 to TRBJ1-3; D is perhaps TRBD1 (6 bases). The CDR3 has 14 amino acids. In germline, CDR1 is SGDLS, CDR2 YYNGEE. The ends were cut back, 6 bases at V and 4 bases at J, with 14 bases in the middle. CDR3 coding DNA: TGTGCCAGCACCCCAGGGGCCGGGGGAAACACCATATATTTT. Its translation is CASTPGAGGNTIYF.

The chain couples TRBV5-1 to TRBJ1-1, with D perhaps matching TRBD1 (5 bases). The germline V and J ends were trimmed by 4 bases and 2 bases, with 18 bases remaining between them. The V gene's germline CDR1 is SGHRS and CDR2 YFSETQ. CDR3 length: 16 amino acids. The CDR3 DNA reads TGCGCCAGCAGCCCTGGCGGGGGACCTAGCAACACTGAAGCTTTCTTT. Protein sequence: CASSPGGGPSNTEAFF.

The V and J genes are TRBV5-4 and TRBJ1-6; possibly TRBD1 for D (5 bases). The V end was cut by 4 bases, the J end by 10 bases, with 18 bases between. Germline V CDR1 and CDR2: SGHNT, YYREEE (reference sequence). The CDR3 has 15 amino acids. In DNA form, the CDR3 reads TGTGCCAGCAGCCCCCGGCGGGCGGGGGGATCACCCCTCCACTTT. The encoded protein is CASSPRRAGGSPLHF.

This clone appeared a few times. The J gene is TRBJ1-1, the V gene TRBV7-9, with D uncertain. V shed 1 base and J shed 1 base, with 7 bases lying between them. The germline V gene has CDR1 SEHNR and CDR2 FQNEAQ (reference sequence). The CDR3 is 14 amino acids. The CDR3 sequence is CASSLGGGNTEAFF. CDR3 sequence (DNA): TGTGCCAGCAGCTTAGGGGGAGGGAACACTGAAGCTTTCTTT. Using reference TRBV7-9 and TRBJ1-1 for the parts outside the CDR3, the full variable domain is DTGVSQNPRHKITKRGQNVTFRCDPISEHNRLYWYRQTLGQGPEFLTYFQNEAQLEKSRLLSDRFSAERPKGSFSTLEIQRTEQGDSAMYLCASSLGGGNTEAFFGQGTRLTVV.

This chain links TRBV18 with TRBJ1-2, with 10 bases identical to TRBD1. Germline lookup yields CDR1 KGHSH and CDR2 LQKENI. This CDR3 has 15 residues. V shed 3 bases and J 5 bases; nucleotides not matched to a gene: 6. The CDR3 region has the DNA TGTGCCAGCTCACCCGGGACAGGGGCTACGTATGGCTACACCTTC. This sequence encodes CASSPGTGATYGYTF.